Below, 4 T cell receptor beta chains from the same sample are listed, as sequenced in a study of cytotoxic CD8 clonotypes in ibrutinib-treated CLL. The protocol was immunoSEQ multiplex PCR, while the TCRdb copy is restricted to in-frame clones and leaves out a portion. The sample includes 30,000 to 40,000 clones, roughly 49% seen only once; the top ten take approximately 19%. The source was PBMCs, collected before ibrutinib treatment. Source of these receptors: a human donor with chronic lymphocytic leukemia.

J is TRBJ1-5 and V is TRBV30; D ambiguous. V gave up 2 bases and J gave up 4 bases, with 12 bases separating them. The CDR3 totals 14 residues. CDR1 GTSNPN and CDR2 SVGIG come from the germline V gene (reference sequence). The CDR3 DNA sequence: TGTGCCTGGAGTCTAAATTTAGATAATCAGCCCCAGCATTTT. Translating it yields CAWSLNLDNQPQHF. The complete variable domain, with remaining parts taken from reference TRBV30 and TRBJ1-5, reads SQTIHQWPATLVQPVGSPLSLECTVEGTSNPNLYWYRQAAGRGLQLLFYSVGIGQISSEVPQNLSASRPQDRQFILSSKKLLLSDSGFYLCAWSLNLDNQPQHFGDGTRLSIL.

The V gene is TRBV10-3, the J gene TRBJ1-2; no definite D call. V dropped 0 bases and J dropped 8 bases, with 13 bases sitting between them. The germline V gene encodes CDR1 ENHRY and CDR2 SYGVKD. CDR3 length: 14 residues. CDR3 residues: CAISESPNAKGYTF. Written as DNA, the CDR3 is TGTGCCATCAGTGAGTCCCCCAACGCTAAAGGCTACACCTTC.

The CDR3 spells CASRVSGAVAGELFF. The CDR3 nucleotides are TGTGCCAGCCGAGTTAGCGGGGCGGTCGCCGGGGAGCTGTTTTTT. This chain uses TRBV9 with TRBJ2-2; 8 bases are a match to TRBD2. The CDR3 covers 15 residues. Losses at the gene ends were 7 bases for V and 6 bases for J; bases not matched to a gene: 11. The germline V gene has CDR1 SGDLS and CDR2 YYNGEE.

The V gene is TRBV27, the J gene TRBJ2-7; TRBD1 or TRBD2 may be the D gene (5 bases each). This CDR3 has 15 amino acids. The germline CDR1 and CDR2 sequences are MNHEY and SMNVEV (reference sequence). V lost 6 bases and J lost 3, with 18 bases in between. CDR3 amino acids: CASSQEGTRSYEQYF. As DNA, the CDR3 is TGTGCCAGCAGCCAAGAGGGGACCAGGAGCTACGAGCAGTACTTC.